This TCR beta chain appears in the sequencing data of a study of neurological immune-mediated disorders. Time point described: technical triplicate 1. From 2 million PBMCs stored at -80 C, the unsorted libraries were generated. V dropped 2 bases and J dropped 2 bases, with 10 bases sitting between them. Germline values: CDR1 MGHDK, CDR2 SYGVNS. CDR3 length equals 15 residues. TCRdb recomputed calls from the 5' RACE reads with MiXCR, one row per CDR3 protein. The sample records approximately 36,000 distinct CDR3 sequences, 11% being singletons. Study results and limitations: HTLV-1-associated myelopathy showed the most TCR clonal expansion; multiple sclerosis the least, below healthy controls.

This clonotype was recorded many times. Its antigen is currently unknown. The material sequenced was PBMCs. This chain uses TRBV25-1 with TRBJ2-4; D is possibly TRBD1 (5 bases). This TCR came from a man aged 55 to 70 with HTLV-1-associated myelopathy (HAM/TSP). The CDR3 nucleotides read TGTGCCAGCAGTGAAAGAAAGGGGCCCAAAAACATTCAGTACTTC. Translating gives CASSERKGPKNIQYF.